This T cell receptor beta chain was sequenced during a study of metastatic and nonmetastatic thyroid tumors. The overall study: The study looked at repertoires side by side in blood and in tumor or nodule tissue from malignant and benign thyroid patients. Study results and caveats: Reported TCR beta diversity, measured in blood and tumor, was significantly higher for malignant thyroid tumors than for benign nodules.

Original processing notes: The study's classifier, a distant-metastasis tool for papillary thyroid cancer, was built using CDR3 differences across clinicopathological groups. TCRdb re-called clones via MiXCR from the PCR reads. These V and J calls are TCRdb output, not the study's own analysis. The sample carries some 22,000 clones, 9.5% to 12% recorded once. Comment on this clone: The antigen is unknown.

The V and J ends lost 1 base and 4 bases respectively, with 20 bases between them. Germline V lookup: CDR1 MNHNS, CDR2 SASEGT. The CDR3 covers 18 residues. Thyroid surgery took place with no prior treatment in any patient. This receptor was obtained from a female donor with papillary thyroid cancer or a benign thyroid nodule (not recorded which). Some clones in this sample may be carry-over from other donors' samples. V and J are TRBV6-1 and TRBJ2-1; D is possibly TRBD2 (5 bases). What was sequenced was blood. DNA of the CDR3: TGTGCCAGCAGTGAAGGCGGATGGGCGGGCGGTCCATACAATGAGCAGTTCTTC. Encoded protein: CASSEGGWAGGPYNEQFF.